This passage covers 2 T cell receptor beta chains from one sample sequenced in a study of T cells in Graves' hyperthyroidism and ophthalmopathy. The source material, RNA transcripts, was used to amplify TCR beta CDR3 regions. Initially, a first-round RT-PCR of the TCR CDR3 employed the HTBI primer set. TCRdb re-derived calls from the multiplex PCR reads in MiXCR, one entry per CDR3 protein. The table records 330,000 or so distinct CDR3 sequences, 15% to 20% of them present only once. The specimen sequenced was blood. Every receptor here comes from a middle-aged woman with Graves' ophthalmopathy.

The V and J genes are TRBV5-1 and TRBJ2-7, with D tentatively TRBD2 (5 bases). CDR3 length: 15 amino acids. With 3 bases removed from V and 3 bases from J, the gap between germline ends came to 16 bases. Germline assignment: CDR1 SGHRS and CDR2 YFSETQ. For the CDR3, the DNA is TGCGCCAGCAGCTCTGCGGCTAGCAGACTCTACGAGCAGTACTTC. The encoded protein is CASSSAASRLYEQYF.

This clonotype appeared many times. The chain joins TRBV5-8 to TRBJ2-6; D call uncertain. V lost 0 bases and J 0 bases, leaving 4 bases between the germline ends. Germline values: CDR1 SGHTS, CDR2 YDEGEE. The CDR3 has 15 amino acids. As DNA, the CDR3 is TGTGCCAGCAGCTTGGTGATCTCTGGGGCCAACGTCCTGACTTTC. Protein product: CASSLVISGANVLTF.